The clone carrying this T cell receptor (beta chain) occurred once. Antigen specificity is unknown. The data were obtained in a study of cytomegalovirus exposure and HLA in healthy donors. The study, taken as a whole, reports: Productive status was seen about 87% or about 30% of the time for most TCR beta V segments in an earlier analysis.

The study ran its PCR with 60 Vbeta and 13 Jbeta primers. Libraries were prepared by immunoSEQ multiplex PCR; TCRdb keeps only in-frame clonotypes and omits some of them. The table includes 95,000 to 120,000 clones, about 61% detected once. The CDR3 has 17 amino acids. V was pared by 6 bases and J by 0 bases, with 15 bases between. Germline V CDR1 and CDR2: LNHNV, YYDKDF (reference sequence). The sequencing sample was made of PBMCs. The TCR comes from a man between 18 and 29 years old in good health and CMV-seropositive. The genes are TRBV15 and TRBJ1-6; maybe TRBD1 (6 bases). CDR3 region: CATRLTGSASYNSPLHF. The CDR3 region has the DNA TGTGCCACCAGATTAACAGGGTCAGCCTCCTATAATTCACCCCTCCACTTT. The full variable domain, with the rest looked up from reference TRBV15 and TRBJ1-6, is DAMVIQNPRYQVTQFGKPVTLSCSQTLNHNVMYWYQQKSSQAPKLLFHYYDKDFNNEADTPDNFQSRRPNTSFCFLDIRSPGLGDTAMYLCATRLTGSASYNSPLHFGNGTRLTVT.